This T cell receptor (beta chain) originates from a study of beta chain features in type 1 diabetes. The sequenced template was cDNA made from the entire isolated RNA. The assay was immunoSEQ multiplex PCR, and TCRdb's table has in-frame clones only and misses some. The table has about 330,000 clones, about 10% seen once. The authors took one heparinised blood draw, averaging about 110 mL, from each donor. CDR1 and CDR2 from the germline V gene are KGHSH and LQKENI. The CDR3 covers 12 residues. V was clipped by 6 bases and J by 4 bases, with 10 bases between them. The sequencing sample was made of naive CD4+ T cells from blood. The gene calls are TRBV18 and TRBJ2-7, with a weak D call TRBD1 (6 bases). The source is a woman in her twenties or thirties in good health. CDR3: CASSRQDYEQYF. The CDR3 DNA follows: TGTGCCAGCTCCCGACAGGATTACGAGCAGTACTTC.